This T cell receptor beta chain comes out of a study of T cells in Graves' hyperthyroidism and ophthalmopathy. In its sample, this clonotype was seen a few times. CDR1 is MNHNS and CDR2 is SASEGT in the germline V gene. The CDR3 has 13 residues. V dropped 5 bases and J dropped 4 bases, with 11 bases sitting between them. RNA transcripts provided the source from which TCR beta CDR3 regions were amplified. During a first-round RT-PCR of the TCR CDR3, the HTBI primer set was used. Using its own MiXCR run on the multiplex PCR reads, TCRdb lists one record per CDR3 protein. The sample has about 560,000 distinct CDR3 sequences; 16% are singletons. A roughly 10 ml volume of fresh peripheral blood provided the PBMCs.

The receptor comes from a woman aged 18-35 years with Graves' hyperthyroidism. Sequenced material: blood. This chain uses TRBV6-1 with TRBJ1-2; D is possibly TRBD1 (6 bases). The CDR3 coding sequence is TGTGCCAGCAGTCGACAGGACGGCTATGGCTACACCTTC. Translated, it gives CASSRQDGYGYTF.